The TCR beta chain described here comes from a study of CD8+CD57+ T cells in acquired aplastic anemia (dated by TCRdb to 2017 to 2018). Regarding the research as a whole: A mean of approximately 2.9 ug of DNA, ranging from about 0.19 to 30 ug, was extracted from sorted CD4+ and CD8+ cells. CD8+CD57+ expansion was defined as frequency above the mean frequency observed in healthy subjects.

Genomic DNA served as template for TCR beta VDJ combination and CDR3 sequence profiling. An Illumina HiSeq 2000 was the platform used for TCR repertoire sequencing. Per the authors' processing: Repertoire assessment relied on Simpson's diversity index, CDR3 size and DJ length profiles, and TRBV/TRBJ rearrangement plots. The most abundant DNA sequence in the deep sequencing data was defined as the immunodominant clone. CDR3 amino acid sequences were screened for sharing across subjects and were compared with published repertoires and the VDJdb database. TCRdb took the public reads, trimmed them with fastp at Q25, ran MiXCR for clone calling and kept in-frame beta chains. Rows matching on CDR3 protein sequence are summarized as one entry with the most common DNA and genes. TCRdb, not the original authors, processed these V and J calls. This sample lists 260,000 or so distinct CDR3 sequences; around 46% were detected once. Over 7.5% of the sample is held by the ten biggest clonotypes.

Study-wide conclusions, independent of this receptor: Around 31 CD8+ CDR3 sequences were shared between patients and controls but appeared highly expressed in patients and within their immunodominant clones. Patients and healthy controls showed no significant difference in CD8+ Simpson's diversity (P=0.060).

Patients chosen for sequencing had shown expansion of CD8+CD57+ cells by flow cytometry. Every patient had severe acquired aplastic anemia, diagnosed using the International Study of Aplastic Anemia and Agranulocytosis and Camitta criteria. No patient had received any therapy when blood was sampled. In this study, sorted CD4+ and CD8+ T cells from the blood of healthy subjects and of severe aplastic anemia patients had their TCR repertoires deep-sequenced. In the USA, patient enrollment took place under clinicaltrials.gov protocols 00001620, 01623167, 00001397, 00071045, 00081523 and 00961064. Ficoll-Paque density gradient centrifugation was used to isolate peripheral blood mononuclear cells. Before DNA extraction, CD4+ and CD8+ T cells were sorted by FACS or by magnetic beads. Relative to germline, V is 6 bases shorter and J is 2 bases shorter, with 7 bases between their ends. The germline V gene specifies SNHLY as CDR1 and FYNNEI as CDR2. From its cysteine to its phenylalanine, the CDR3 spans 12 amino acids. Only the CDR3 region is kept as DNA, spanning 36 bases read in frame from base 1.

Concerning this clonotype itself: Its specific antigen is unknown. The sample holds no much larger clone one base away, and base qualities are not on file.

The sequence links TRBV2 to TRBJ2-5; 6 matching bases give a weak D call of TRBD1. The specimen was sorted CD4+, CD8+, or CD8+CD57+ T cells (not recorded which) from PBMCs. This clonotype was obtained from a human donor with aplastic anemia. CDR3 loop: CASRQGQETQYF. The nucleotide sequence reads TGTGCCAGCAGACAGGGTCAAGAGACCCAGTACTTC. With the portions outside the CDR3 filled from the reference TRBV2 and TRBJ2-5 genes, the complete variable region becomes EPEVTQTPSHQVTQMGQEVILRCVPISNHLYFYWYRQILGQKVEFLVSFYNNEISEKSEIFDDQFSVERPDGSNFTLKIRSTKLEDSAMYFCASRQGQETQYFGPGTRLLVL.